What follows are 27 T cell receptor beta chains derived from one specimen sequenced in a study of blood T cell repertoires in COVID-19. Sequencing was performed with immunoSEQ multiplex PCR; in TCRdb, only in-frame clones are kept and a portion is missing. The data show a few hundred thousand clones, over 75% seen once. What was sequenced was PBMCs or T cells enriched from blood (not recorded which). The receptors were gathered from a man aged 30 to 39 who had recovered from COVID-19.

Only one count was recorded for this clone. V gene TRBV9 combines with J gene TRBJ2-7; D gene unclear. The V gene lost 0 bases and the J gene lost 4 bases, with 11 bases spanning the gap. The CDR3 totals 14 residues. Per germline, CDR1 SGDLS and CDR2 YYNGEE. The DNA for the CDR3 is TGTGCCAGCAGCGTAGACAGTGTAGTGTACGAGCAGTACTTC. This sequence encodes CASSVDSVVYEQYF.

V is TRBV30 and J is TRBJ2-7, with a tentative D call TRBD1 (5 bases). This CDR3 comprises 18 residues. Germline assignment: CDR1 GTSNPN and CDR2 SVGIG (reference sequence). V was pared by 1 base and J by 2 bases, with 24 bases between. The CDR3, as DNA: TGTGCCTGGAGTGACATAAATGCCGACAGCAACACCGCCTACGAGCAGTACTTC. Translating it yields CAWSDINADSNTAYEQYF.

The genes are TRBV27 and TRBJ2-3, with TRBD1 matching 9 bases. This CDR3 has 15 amino acids. V trimming: 4 bases; J trimming: 6 bases; junction bases outside the gene matches: 8. The germline V gene encodes CDR1 MNHEY and CDR2 SMNVEV (reference sequence). This CDR3 reads CASSSWTGAGDTQYF. CDR3 nucleotide sequence: TGTGCCAGCAGTTCATGGACAGGGGCTGGTGATACGCAGTATTTT.

This chain joins TRBV2 and TRBJ2-5; the D gene is possibly TRBD1 (5 bases). Germline values: CDR1 SNHLY, CDR2 FYNNEI. The CDR3 spans 14 residues. The V gene lost 7 bases and the J gene lost 3 bases, with 15 bases spanning the gap. DNA for the CDR3: TGTGCCAGCATGCACCAGGGATTGGAAGAGACCCAGTACTTC. Translation: CASMHQGLEETQYF.

The CDR3, as DNA: TGTGCCAGCAGCCAAGCCAGGATCCAGGACTATGGCTACACCTTC. Translated: CASSQARIQDYGYTF. This sequence joins TRBV14 and TRBJ1-2, with D uncertain. CDR1 SGHDN and CDR2 FVKESK come from the germline V gene. Deletions cut 1 base from V and 3 bases from J, with 12 bases between. There are 15 residues in the CDR3.

The chain employs TRBV18 and TRBJ1-5; D is possibly TRBD1 (5 bases). The CDR3 length is 14 residues. V lost 3 bases to trimming and J lost 5 bases, with 11 bases between them. Germline assignment: CDR1 KGHSH and CDR2 LQKENI. The CDR3 reads CASSPGLSYQPQHF. Here the CDR3 DNA reads TGTGCCAGCTCACCGGGACTAAGTTATCAGCCCCAGCATTTT. The full variable domain, its missing parts supplied by reference TRBV18 and TRBJ1-5, is NAGVMQNPRHLVRRRGQEARLRCSPMKGHSHVYWYRQLPEEGLKFMVYLQKENIIDESGMPKERFSAEFPKEGPSILRIQQVVRGDSAAYFCASSPGLSYQPQHFGDGTRLSIL.

The V gene is TRBV6-4, the J gene TRBJ1-1; TRBD1 matches 8 bases. The V gene's germline CDR1 is MRHNA and CDR2 SNTAGT. With 6 bases clipped from V and 6 bases from J, the junction kept 6 bases outside the gene matches. CDR3 length equals 13 residues. This CDR3 is CASRLDRASEAFF. DNA for the CDR3: TGTGCCAGCAGACTGGACAGGGCCTCTGAAGCTTTCTTT.

The rearrangement uses TRBV6-5 and TRBJ2-3, with 8 bases fitting TRBD1. There are 15 residues in the CDR3. After removal of 6 bases from V and 5 bases from J, the junction contained 10 bases not matched to a gene. Germline CDR1 reads MNHEY; CDR2 reads SVGAGI. In DNA form, the CDR3 reads TGTGCCAGCAGGAGAGGACAGGGCTTTAGAGATACGCAGTATTTT. Amino acids: CASRRGQGFRDTQYF.

The genes are TRBV30 and TRBJ2-1; maybe TRBD1 (5 bases). This CDR3 is built from 11 residues. The germline V gene encodes CDR1 GTSNPN and CDR2 SVGIG (reference sequence). Deletions cut 8 bases from V and 5 bases from J, with 10 bases between. This CDR3 reads CARQNNNEQFF. The CDR3 bases are TGTGCCAGACAGAACAACAATGAGCAGTTCTTC.

This chain uses TRBV29-1 with TRBJ1-1; possibly TRBD1 for D (6 bases). Looked up from germline, CDR1 is SQVTM and CDR2 is ANQGSEA. Trimming shortened V by 0 bases and J by 9 bases, and 14 bases separated the two germline ends. The CDR3 covers 13 residues. CDR3 DNA sequence: TGCAGCGTTGAAGAGGGGGCCGCGAGCAAAGCTTTCTTT. It codes for CSVEEGAASKAFF. Full variable domain (missing parts from reference TRBV29-1 and TRBJ1-1): SAVISQKPSRDICQRGTSLTIQCQVDSQVTMMFWYRQQPGQSLTLIATANQGSEATYESGFVIDKFPISRPNLTFSTLTVSNMSPEDSSIYLCSVEEGAASKAFFGQGTRLTVV.

The DNA of the CDR3 is TGTGCCAGCAGCTTAGCGCGTCCGATCGGGGAGCTGTTTTTT. Its translation is CASSLARPIGELFF. V gene TRBV7-8 combines with J gene TRBJ2-2; no definite D call. The V end lost 0 bases, the J end lost 7 bases, and 9 bases lay between the germline ends. Looked up from germline, CDR1 is SGHVS and CDR2 is FQNEAQ. The CDR3 runs 14 residues.

As regards this clone: The same CDR3 arises from other DNA sequences in this sample as well. The rearrangement uses TRBV19 and TRBJ1-3; unclear D gene. Germline V gene data show CDR1 as LNHDA and CDR2 as SQIVND (reference sequence). Trimming removed 3 bases at V and 0 bases at J, with 6 bases between. The CDR3 contains 14 residues. The CDR3 region is CASSISSSGNTIYF. DNA for the CDR3: TGTGCCAGTAGTATTTCGTCCTCTGGAAACACCATATATTTT.

V gene TRBV12-3 or TRBV12-4 combines with J gene TRBJ2-7; 8 bases line up with TRBD1. The V and J ends lost 6 bases and 6 bases, in that order; junction bases with no gene match: 4. This CDR3 comprises 12 residues. The DNA of the CDR3 is TGTGCCAGCAGGAACGGACAGGGCGAGCAGTACTTC. Translation gives CASRNGQGEQYF.

The rearrangement links TRBV13 to TRBJ2-1, with 8 bases that match TRBD1. The germline V gene encodes CDR1 PRHDT and CDR2 FYEKMQ (reference sequence). The V segment lost 5 bases and the J segment 9 bases; nucleotides outside the gene matches: 12. The CDR3 extends over 15 amino acids. The CDR3 spells CASSPGWTGKGEQFF. Written as DNA, the CDR3 is TGTGCCAGCAGCCCCGGGTGGACAGGGAAGGGTGAGCAGTTCTTC.

This rearrangement joins TRBV10-1 to TRBJ1-1; possible D gene TRBD1, 6 bases. The CDR3 loop spans 11 amino acids. The germline V gene encodes CDR1 WNHNN and CDR2 SYGVQD (reference sequence). With 9 bases removed from V and 12 bases from J, the gap between germline ends came to 17 bases. The CDR3 nucleotides read TGCGCCAGTGAAAGGCTGCAGGGGACTTTCTTT. It encodes CASERLQGTFF.

V is TRBV18 and J is TRBJ2-1, with TRBD1 matching 9 bases. CDR1 and CDR2 from the germline V gene are KGHSH and LQKENI. CDR3 length equals 15 residues. V shed 1 base, J shed 7 bases, and the junction held 5 bases outside the gene matches. Here the CDR3 reads CASSPQQGARNEQFF. Written as DNA, the CDR3 is TGTGCCAGCTCACCACAACAGGGGGCTCGGAATGAGCAGTTCTTC.

The genes are TRBV10-1 and TRBJ2-3, with a possible D match to TRBD2 (6 bases). The ends were cut back, 4 bases at V and 2 bases at J, with 13 bases in the middle. The CDR3 has 15 residues. Germline CDR1 is WNHNN and CDR2 is SYGVQD (reference sequence). CDR3 nucleotides: TGCGCCAGCAGTGGGAGGGACCCAATCACAGATACGCAGTATTTT. Its translation is CASSGRDPITDTQYF.

The V call is TRBV6-2 or TRBV6-3, the J call TRBJ1-1; tentative D call: TRBD1 (5 bases). The CDR3 extends over 16 amino acids. Trimming cost V 6 bases and J 5 bases, with 22 bases left between them. CDR1 and CDR2 (germline): MNHEY, SVGEGT. CDR3 coding DNA: TGTGCCAGCAGCCCTTTGAAAGGCAGGGCCGGGACTGAAGCTTTCTTT. Its protein is CASSPLKGRAGTEAFF.

This sequence joins TRBV7-9 and TRBJ1-2; D is perhaps TRBD1 (5 bases). Germline V gene data show CDR1 as SEHNR and CDR2 as FQNEAQ (reference sequence). The ends were cut back, 5 bases at V and 4 bases at J, with 14 bases in the middle. CDR3 length equals 14 residues. As DNA, the CDR3 is TGTGCCAGCAGCGCCGTGGGGGGACCCTATGGCTACACCTTC. Its translation is CASSAVGGPYGYTF.

The genes are TRBV6-2 or TRBV6-3 and TRBJ2-7, with a weak D call TRBD1 (6 bases). Germline V gene data show CDR1 as MNHEY and CDR2 as SVGEGT. The CDR3 sequence is 20 residues long. V gave up 5 bases and J gave up 2 bases, with 31 bases separating them. The CDR3 DNA follows: TGTGCCAGCAGTAACCGAGCTAAACGACAGGAAAGGTCCTTTACCTACGAGCAGTACTTC. Translated, it gives CASSNRAKRQERSFTYEQYF.

The chain combines TRBV27 with TRBJ1-1; 7 bases are a match to TRBD1. The V gene's germline CDR1 is MNHEY and CDR2 SMNVEV (reference sequence). Trimming took 10 bases from V and 0 from J; bases not matched to a gene: 5. The CDR3 length is 13 residues. The CDR3 region is CATRDSLNTEAFF. In DNA form, the CDR3 reads TGTGCCACAAGGGACAGTCTGAACACTGAAGCTTTCTTT.

Note on this clone: This CDR3 is also generated by other DNA sequences in the sample. The V call is TRBV5-1, the J call TRBJ1-6, with D uncertain. CDR1 is SGHRS and CDR2 is YFSETQ in the germline V gene. V was clipped by 0 bases and J by 4 bases, with 8 bases between them. This CDR3 region has 15 residues. CDR3 amino acids: CASSLGTGYNSPLHF. Here the CDR3 DNA reads TGCGCCAGCAGCTTGGGGACGGGGTATAATTCACCCCTCCACTTT. Full variable domain (remainder filled in from reference TRBV5-1 and TRBJ1-6): KAGVTQTPRYLIKTRGQQVTLSCSPISGHRSVSWYQQTPGQGLQFLFEYFSETQRNKGNFPGRFSGRQFSNSRSEMNVSTLELGDSALYLCASSLGTGYNSPLHFGNGTRLTVT.

The rearrangement links TRBV4-3 to TRBJ1-1; D perhaps matches TRBD1 (6 bases). The CDR3 loop spans 19 amino acids. Per germline, CDR1 LGHNA and CDR2 YSLEER. The germline V and J ends were trimmed by 6 bases and 0 bases, with 26 bases remaining between them. The CDR3 nucleotides read TGCGCCAGCAGTCCTGGGACATCCTATTCCTCCGCCATGAACACTGAAGCTTTCTTT. The encoded protein is CASSPGTSYSSAMNTEAFF.

V is TRBV13 and J is TRBJ2-7; 8 bases are shared with TRBD2. The CDR3 contains 16 residues. Losses at the gene ends were 2 bases for V and 4 bases for J; bases not matched to a gene: 10. Germline V CDR1 and CDR2: PRHDT, FYEKMQ (reference sequence). The CDR3 nucleotides read TGTGCCAGCAGCTTACTCGGGGGGGCCCGGTGGTACGAGCAGTACTTC. It yields the protein CASSLLGGARWYEQYF. The full variable domain, with the rest looked up from reference TRBV13 and TRBJ2-7, is AAGVIQSPRHLIKEKRETATLKCYPIPRHDTVYWYQQGPGQDPQFLISFYEKMQSDKGSIPDRFSAQQFSDYHSELNMSSLELGDSALYFCASSLLGGARWYEQYFGPGTRLTVT.

This clone was recorded once. The chain couples TRBV5-1 to TRBJ1-2; the match to TRBD1 covers 7 bases. The CDR3 is 16 residues long. Germline CDR1 SGHRS, CDR2 YFSETQ. The J segment lost 0 bases and the V segment lost 5 bases, leaving 10 bases of the junction unmatched. CDR3 region: CASRQDRSGANYGYTF. CDR3 in DNA: TGCGCCAGCAGACAGGACAGGAGCGGAGCTAACTATGGCTACACCTTC.

The V gene is TRBV5-1, the J gene TRBJ1-1; D not resolved. Germline V lookup: CDR1 SGHRS, CDR2 YFSETQ. With 0 bases removed from V and 7 bases from J, the gap between germline ends came to 13 bases. This CDR3 is 14 amino acids long. The CDR3 loop reads CASSLDEADGEAFF. The CDR3 region has the DNA TGCGCCAGCAGCTTGGACGAAGCGGACGGTGAAGCTTTCTTT.

V and J are TRBV27 and TRBJ2-2, with D perhaps matching TRBD1 (5 bases). Per the germline V gene, CDR1 is MNHEY and CDR2 is SMNVEV (reference sequence). This CDR3 contains 15 residues. V lost 6 bases and J 2 bases, leaving 13 bases between the germline ends. The CDR3 loop is CASRPSTVNTGELFF. DNA of the CDR3: TGTGCCAGCAGACCTTCGACAGTTAACACCGGGGAGCTGTTTTTT.